This TCR beta chain was captured in a study of human T cells and chemical hapten exposure. Across the whole study: Small discrepancies in pooled library volume mainly accounted for the varying TCR yields per sample. Study outcomes and limitations: Sensitizing with DPC caused no change in TCRs above 1 in 1000 frequency.

In the case of this clonotype: Its target is unknown.

Germline CDR1 SGHRS, CDR2 YFSETQ. With 0 bases removed from V and 9 bases from J, the gap between germline ends came to 7 bases. This CDR3 comprises 12 residues. Single cDNA molecules in the library carried unique molecular identifiers attached during preparation. In the authors' methods: With a range of 23,224 to 690,600, the median per sample was around 96,000 TCRs. TCRdb analysed the RACE reads with MiXCR anew, one entry per CDR3 protein. The V and J calls and clone size are TCRdb's, not the authors'. The sample contains about 77,000 distinct CDR3 sequences, about 8.6% of which appear only once. Time point specified: healthy volunteer bleed at 6 weeks. Extraction of total RNA was performed on unfractionated whole blood.

The source material was whole blood. V usage is TRBV5-1 and J usage is TRBJ2-1, with D hard to call. The sequence derives from a female donor in good health. Some clones in this sample may be carry-over from other donors' samples. The CDR3 region has the DNA TGCGCCAGCAGCTTGGCCTTCCGTGAGCAGTTCTTC. Translation: CASSLAFREQFF.